This entry lists 2 T cell receptor beta chains sequenced from one sample in a study of beta chain features in type 1 diabetes. Every isolated RNA sample was fully reverse transcribed, so sequencing captured expressed TCRB transcripts. Produced via immunoSEQ multiplex PCR; TCRdb's table is partial and in-frame only. The sample carries some 410,000 clones, about 10% recorded once. Specimen: naive CD4+ T cells from blood. These receptors were taken from a woman aged 18-29 years in good health.

This chain links TRBV7-9 with TRBJ1-1; D gene unclear. Germline V gene lookup returns CDR1 SEHNR and CDR2 FQNEAQ (reference sequence). This CDR3 contains 14 residues. Trimming shortened V by 1 base and J by 0 bases, and 6 bases separated the two germline ends. CDR3 sequence (DNA): TGTGCCAGCAGCTTAGGGCCCATGAACACTGAAGCTTTCTTT. Protein sequence: CASSLGPMNTEAFF.

J is TRBJ2-1 and V is TRBV4-1; 10 bases agree with TRBD2. V trimming: 3 bases; J trimming: 4 bases; junction bases outside the gene matches: 9. In germline, CDR1 is MGHRA, CDR2 YSYEKL. The CDR3 runs to 17 residues. CDR3 residues: CASSHLMLAGVYNEQFF. The CDR3 nucleotides are TGCGCCAGCAGCCATCTTATGCTAGCGGGAGTTTACAATGAGCAGTTCTTC.